One sample yielded the 26 T cell receptor beta chains listed below, sequenced in a study of T cells in Graves' hyperthyroidism and ophthalmopathy. Regions amplified from RNA transcripts were the TCR beta CDR3 regions. Initially, a first-round RT-PCR of the TCR CDR3 employed the HTBI primer set. TCRdb called the multiplex PCR reads again in MiXCR, with one record for every CDR3 protein. Of some 300,000 distinct CDR3 sequences listed, 13% are singletons. The sample taken for sequencing was blood. These receptors originate from a woman aged 30 to 39 with Graves' hyperthyroidism that later progressed to Graves' ophthalmopathy.

The rearrangement links TRBV5-1 to TRBJ2-3, with a weak D call TRBD1 (5 bases). This CDR3 spans 14 amino acids. Germline V CDR1 and CDR2: SGHRS, YFSETQ. Trimming shortened V by 0 bases and J by 3 bases, and 8 bases separated the two germline ends. In DNA, the CDR3 is TGCGCCAGCAGCTTGGAAGGGGTGACAGATACGCAGTATTTT. This codes for CASSLEGVTDTQYF. Full variable domain (remainder filled in from reference TRBV5-1 and TRBJ2-3): KAGVTQTPRYLIKTRGQQVTLSCSPISGHRSVSWYQQTPGQGLQFLFEYFSETQRNKGNFPGRFSGRQFSNSRSEMNVSTLELGDSALYLCASSLEGVTDTQYFGPGTRLTVL.

This clonotype was observed at least ten times. The chain is built from TRBV6-2 or TRBV6-3 and TRBJ1-5, with 7 bases that match TRBD1. Unmatched junction bases numbered 8, after V lost 7 bases and J lost 5 bases. Germline V gene data show CDR1 as MNHEY and CDR2 as SVGEGT. This CDR3 is 14 amino acids long. CDR3 region: CASTQGQTYQPQHF. The CDR3 DNA reads as TGTGCCAGCACCCAGGGACAGACCTATCAGCCCCAGCATTTT.

This clonotype has at least ten counts. V and J are TRBV28 and TRBJ1-5; maybe TRBD1 (5 bases). V was cut by 2 bases and J by 7 bases, with 18 bases left in between. Germline V gene sequence: CDR1 MDHEN, CDR2 SYDVKM. The CDR3 consists of 16 residues. The CDR3 DNA sequence: TGTGCCAGCAGTTTAAATGTGGGGGTTGGAACGCAGCCCCAGCATTTT. Translation gives CASSLNVGVGTQPQHF.

This clonotype was recorded many times. This chain connects TRBV14 to TRBJ2-7, with D perhaps TRBD1 (5 bases). The CDR3 runs 14 residues. Germline CDR1 reads SGHDN; CDR2 reads FVKESK. Trimming pared 2 bases from V and 2 bases from J, leaving 10 bases between. The DNA of the CDR3 is TGTGCCAGCAGCCAACTAGACAGTCCCTACGAGCAGTACTTC. Translated, it gives CASSQLDSPYEQYF.

This clonotype came up many times. This sequence joins TRBV15 and TRBJ2-2, with 8 nucleotides matching TRBD1. This CDR3 contains 16 residues. Unmatched junction bases numbered 7, after V lost 4 bases and J lost 3 bases. CDR1 and CDR2 from the germline V gene are LNHNV and YYDKDF (reference sequence). The CDR3 is CATSIKGQEDTGELFF. For the CDR3, the DNA is TGTGCCACCAGCATTAAGGGACAGGAGGACACCGGGGAGCTGTTTTTT.

This clonotype was seen many times. This chain links TRBV12-3 or TRBV12-4 with TRBJ2-5, with 11 bases matching TRBD2. The V and J ends lost 6 bases and 5 bases, in that order; junction bases with no gene match: 14. The CDR3 contains 17 residues. The chain's CDR3 is CASRPSIAGGPGETQYF. In nucleotides, the CDR3 is TGTGCCAGCAGACCCTCGATAGCGGGAGGGCCAGGGGAGACCCAGTACTTC.

At least ten counts were recorded for this clonotype. The rearrangement uses TRBV5-1 and TRBJ2-1; D unresolved. The V end lost 0 bases, the J end lost 3 bases, and 7 bases lay between the germline ends. Germline V gives CDR1 SGHRS, CDR2 YFSETQ. The CDR3 is made up of 14 amino acids. CDR3 amino acids: CASSLVGDYNEQFF. The CDR3 DNA reads as TGCGCCAGCAGCTTGGTCGGTGACTACAATGAGCAGTTCTTC.

This clonotype was seen ten or more times. The chain recombines TRBV20-1 with TRBJ2-5; 7 nucleotides line up with TRBD2. V trimming: 5 bases; J trimming: 1 base; junction bases outside the gene matches: 13. CDR1 is DFQATT, CDR2 SNEGSKA, per germline (reference sequence). This CDR3 region has 16 residues. CDR3 DNA sequence: TGCAGTGCTTTACGGTGGACTAGTCTCAGCCAAGAGACCCAGTACTTC. Residues: CSALRWTSLSQETQYF.

This clonotype was counted many times. The genes are TRBV29-1 and TRBJ2-7, with D uncertain. This CDR3 spans 11 amino acids. Germline CDR1 is SQVTM and CDR2 is ANQGSEA. Trimming removed 5 bases from V and 2 bases from J, with 7 bases in between. The CDR3: CSVLGPYEQYF. The DNA of the CDR3 is TGCAGCGTTCTGGGCCCCTACGAGCAGTACTTC.

This clonotype was counted ten times or more. The rearrangement uses TRBV5-6 and TRBJ2-7; 8 bases are a match to TRBD2. The germline V gene has CDR1 SGHDT and CDR2 YYEEEE. J lost 6 bases, V lost 2 bases, and 13 bases had no gene match. The length of the CDR3 is 16 residues. The CDR3 reads CASSFRLGTRGSEQYF. The CDR3 coding sequence is TGTGCCAGCAGCTTCCGACTGGGGACTAGAGGATCCGAGCAGTACTTC.

The chain uses TRBV19 and TRBJ2-1; the D is unclear. V was clipped by 3 bases and J by 10 bases, with 10 bases between them. The germline CDR1 and CDR2 sequences are LNHDA and SQIVND (reference sequence). The CDR3 is 12 amino acids. In DNA form, the CDR3 reads TGTGCCAGTAGTATCCTAGGATGGGAGCAGTTCTTC. Translation: CASSILGWEQFF. The whole variable domain, remainder taken from reference TRBV19 and TRBJ2-1, is DGGITQSPKYLFRKEGQNVTLSCEQNLNHDAMYWYRQDPGQGLRLIYYSQIVNDFQKGDIAEGYSVSREKKESFPLTVTSAQKNPTAFYLCASSILGWEQFFGPGTRLTVL.

This clonotype occurred many times. The V and J genes are TRBV12-3 or TRBV12-4 and TRBJ1-3; a possible D gene is TRBD1 (5 bases). CDR3 length: 18 amino acids. Trimming left V 5 bases short and J 0 bases short, with 20 bases between. CDR3 DNA: TGTGCCAGCAGTGCCCCGGGGCCCAAATTAAACTCTGGAAACACCATATATTTT. Encoded protein: CASSAPGPKLNSGNTIYF.

Note on this clonotype: It may be a read error: a sequence one base away is much more abundant. The chain couples TRBV12-3 or TRBV12-4 to TRBJ2-7; 10 bases are shared with TRBD2. V was clipped by 9 bases and J by 0 bases; unmatched bases: 5. The CDR3 runs to 14 residues. Here the CDR3 reads CASSSGRDSYEQYF. CDR3 bases: TGTGCCAGTTCTAGCGGGAGAGACTCCTACGAGCAGTACTTC.

This clonotype appeared many times. The V gene is TRBV15, the J gene TRBJ2-6; 7 positions agree with TRBD2. V dropped 5 bases and J dropped 4; count of bases not matched to a gene: 11. This CDR3 has 17 amino acids. Germline V lookup: CDR1 LNHNV, CDR2 YYDKDF (reference sequence). The CDR3 sequence is CATSPRGRGTGANVLTF. The CDR3 DNA reads TGTGCCACCAGCCCACGTGGGCGGGGGACCGGGGCCAACGTCCTGACTTTC.

This clonotype appeared many times. The chain has TRBV27 and TRBJ1-5; no definite D call. Germline V gene lookup returns CDR1 MNHEY and CDR2 SMNVEV (reference sequence). Trimming took off 2 bases at V and 3 bases at J, with 8 bases between the two ends. This CDR3 comprises 14 residues. CDR3 sequence (DNA): TGTGCCAGCAGTTTAAGACGGAACAATCAGCCCCAGCATTTT. It encodes CASSLRRNNQPQHF.

In this sample, this clonotype turned up many times. This chain connects TRBV20-1 to TRBJ2-3; possibly TRBD1 or TRBD2 for D (5 bases each). This CDR3 comprises 14 residues. V was trimmed by 5 bases and J by 9 bases, leaving 21 bases between them. Germline V CDR1 and CDR2: DFQATT, SNEGSKA (reference sequence). Written as DNA, the CDR3 is TGCAGTGCTCGGGAAGACAGTACCCCAAGGACGCAGTATTTT. Protein: CSAREDSTPRTQYF.

This clonotype has at least ten counts. V gene TRBV20-1 combines with J gene TRBJ2-5, with 10 nucleotides matching TRBD1. This CDR3 region has 15 residues. Germline V gene sequence: CDR1 DFQATT, CDR2 SNEGSKA (reference sequence). The J segment lost 4 bases and the V segment lost 3 bases, leaving 8 bases of the junction unmatched. The CDR3 bases are TGCAGTGCTAGCCTCGGGACAGGGGCCGGAGAGACCCAGTACTTC. Encoded protein: CSASLGTGAGETQYF.

This clonotype has ten or more counts. The chain recombines TRBV12-3 or TRBV12-4 with TRBJ2-7; the match to TRBD1 covers 7 bases. V was pared by 6 bases and J by 2 bases, with 13 bases of the junction left unmatched. CDR3 length: 16 amino acids. CDR3 sequence reads: CASSSFGDSRPYEQYF. The CDR3 nucleotides are TGTGCCAGCAGCTCCTTTGGGGACAGCCGACCCTACGAGCAGTACTTC.

The sample holds many counts of this clonotype. The chain joins TRBV6-1 to TRBJ2-1, with a tentative D call TRBD2 (5 bases). Germline-derived CDR1 and CDR2 are MNHNS and SASEGT. V was trimmed by 5 bases and J by 3 bases, leaving 14 bases between them. The CDR3 runs 15 residues. Here the CDR3 DNA reads TGTGCCAGCAGTCCTCTAGCCCACGGCTACAATGAGCAGTTCTTC. Translating gives CASSPLAHGYNEQFF.

In its sample, this clonotype was seen many times. This chain uses TRBV30 with TRBJ2-7; D gene uncertain. V was pared by 4 bases and J by 6 bases, with 16 bases between. This CDR3 comprises 13 residues. In germline, CDR1 is GTSNPN, CDR2 SVGIG (reference sequence). This CDR3 reads CAWNTLGFPEQYF. In nucleotides, the CDR3 is TGTGCCTGGAACACTCTAGGGTTTCCCGAGCAGTACTTC.

This clonotype has a count of ten or more. This sequence joins TRBV24-1 and TRBJ2-1; 7 nucleotides align to TRBD2. Germline V gene data show CDR1 as KGHDR and CDR2 as SFDVKD. Trimming took 10 bases from V and 6 from J; bases not matched to a gene: 11. This CDR3 spans 14 amino acids. CDR3 residues: CATGGDRVGNEQFF. The CDR3 nucleotides read TGTGCCACGGGGGGGGACCGCGTTGGCAATGAGCAGTTCTTC.

The chain uses TRBV3-1 and TRBJ1-2; tentative D call: TRBD1 (6 bases). The V gene's germline CDR1 is LGHDT and CDR2 YNNKEL (reference sequence). V gave up 0 bases and J gave up 8 bases, with 13 bases separating them. This CDR3 is built from 14 residues. This chain's CDR3 is CASSQERGSSGYTF. CDR3 DNA: TGTGCCAGCAGCCAAGAGAGGGGGTCGAGCGGCTACACCTTC.

This chain uses TRBV12-3 or TRBV12-4 with TRBJ1-6, with a weak D call TRBD1 (6 bases). Trimming pared 4 bases from V and 8 bases from J, leaving 18 bases between. The CDR3 covers 16 residues. In nucleotides, the CDR3 is TGTGCCAGCAGTTCGTTTGGCGGGACATCAGATTCACCCCTCCACTTT. The encoded protein is CASSSFGGTSDSPLHF.

Points on this clonotype: A much larger clone differs by one base, so this may be a read error. The V and J genes are TRBV7-2 and TRBJ2-5, with D possibly being TRBD1 or TRBD2 (5 bases each). In germline, CDR1 is SGHTA, CDR2 FQGNSA. The CDR3 consists of 16 residues. CDR3 sequence: CASSFLITVGEETQHF. CDR3 in DNA: TGTGCCAGCAGCTTCTTGATAACGGTGGGGGAAGAGACCCAGCACTTC.

The sample holds many counts of this clonotype. The genes are TRBV28 and TRBJ2-1; possible D gene TRBD2, 5 bases. The germline V gene encodes CDR1 MDHEN and CDR2 SYDVKM. The CDR3 runs 16 residues. Deletions cut 8 bases from V and 13 bases from J, with 30 bases between. The CDR3 DNA sequence: TGTGCCAGCTGGGGAGTTGGAGTGCCCGCTATGGGTGTTCAGTTCTTC. It codes for CASWGVGVPAMGVQFF. Combining the CDR3 with reference TRBV28 and TRBJ2-1 gives the whole variable domain DVKVTQSSRYLVKRTGEKVFLECVQDMDHENMFWYRQDPGLGLRLIYFSYDVKMKEKGDIPEGYSVSREKKERFSLILESASTNQTSMYLCASWGVGVPAMGVQFFGPGTRLTVL.

In its sample, this clonotype was seen a few times. The chain joins TRBV9 to TRBJ2-1; 13 bases align to TRBD2. Germline V CDR1 and CDR2: SGDLS, YYNGEE. The V and J ends lost 4 bases and 9 bases, in that order; junction bases with no gene match: 13. The CDR3 has 17 amino acids. The CDR3 is CASSPRTSGSQRVEQFF. CDR3 nucleotides: TGTGCCAGCAGCCCGAGGACTAGCGGGAGCCAACGGGTTGAGCAGTTCTTC.